Sequencing of this TCR beta chain was carried out in a study of T cells after yellow fever vaccination. Study overall: Any fraction with a low cell number was prepared using SMART-Seq v4 Ultra Low Input.

Study outcomes and limitations: Day 0 sorted memory subsets lacked detectable levels of almost all vaccine-responding clonotypes.

This clonotype is classed as medium-sized (0.01 to 0.1%). The J segment lost 8 bases and the V segment lost 6 bases, leaving 12 bases of the junction unmatched. CDR1 and CDR2 from the germline V gene are DFQATT and SNEGSKA (reference sequence). The CDR3 sequence is 14 residues long. TCRdb re-called the 5' RACE reads with MiXCR, one entry per CDR3 protein. Among approximately 4,300 distinct CDR3 sequences listed, over 3% were seen once. The material was PBMCs, either bulk or a sorted T-cell subset (CD4+, CD8+, memory, or dextramer-sorted; not recorded which), obtained 15 days after the yellow fever booster vaccination. This chain uses TRBV20-1 with TRBJ2-3; 9 bases align to TRBD2. This receptor was taken from a man aged 30 to 45 who received the YFV17D yellow fever vaccine. In nucleotides, the CDR3 is TGCAGTGCAGAGATGGCGGGAGGGCCAGTTACGCAGTATTTT. As protein: CSAEMAGGPVTQYF.